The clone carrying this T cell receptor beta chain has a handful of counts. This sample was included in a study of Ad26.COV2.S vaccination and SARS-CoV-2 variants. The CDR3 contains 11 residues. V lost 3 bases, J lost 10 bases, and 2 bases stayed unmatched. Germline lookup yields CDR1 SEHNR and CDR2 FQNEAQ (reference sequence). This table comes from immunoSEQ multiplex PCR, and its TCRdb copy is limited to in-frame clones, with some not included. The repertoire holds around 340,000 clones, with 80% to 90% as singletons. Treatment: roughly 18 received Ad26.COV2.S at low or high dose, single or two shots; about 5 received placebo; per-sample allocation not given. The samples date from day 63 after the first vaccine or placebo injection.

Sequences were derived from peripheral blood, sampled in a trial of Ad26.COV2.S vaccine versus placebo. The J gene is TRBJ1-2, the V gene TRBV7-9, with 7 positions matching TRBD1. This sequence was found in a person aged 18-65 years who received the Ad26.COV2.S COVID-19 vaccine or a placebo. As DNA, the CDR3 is TGTGCCAGCAGCTTTACAGGGGACTACACCTTC. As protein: CASSFTGDYTF.